This TCR beta chain derives from a study of shared clonotypes between healthy human individuals. Study outcomes and limitations: Genetic and exposure-history diversity was limited by the few donors. Blood alone was sampled, and tissue repertoires likely differ.

Details on this clone: Its antigen is as yet unknown.

Deep was the level at which the assay was run. Produced via immunoSEQ multiplex PCR; TCRdb's table is partial and in-frame only. The sample carries some 580,000 clones, about 98% recorded once. Only CD45RO-negative cells positively selected for CCR7 counted as naive CD8 cells, so terminally differentiated effector memory CD45RA+ cells were excluded. Material for sequencing was naive CD8+ T cells sorted from blood. The clonotype was recovered from a young man in good health.

CDR3 sequence: CASSIVYGYEQYF. The CDR3 DNA reads as TGTGCCAGTAGTATAGTTTACGGTTACGAGCAGTACTTC. The chain recombines TRBV19 with TRBJ2-7; no clear D. Looked up from germline, CDR1 is LNHDA and CDR2 is SQIVND (reference sequence). Trimming stripped 1 base from V and 4 bases from J, with 8 bases between. This CDR3 is built from 13 residues.